The clone carrying this T cell receptor (beta chain) was found a few times. The entry originates in a study of early T cells in non-severe SARS-CoV-2 infection. Background on the study: The study sequenced bulk RNA from unsorted whole blood, with chains unpaired.

TCRdb itself ran the 5' RACE reads through MiXCR, one entry per CDR3 protein. In the table there are roughly 60,000 distinct CDR3 sequences, around an eighth of which are singletons. Germline V CDR1 and CDR2: SQVTM, ANQGSEA. This CDR3 has 14 residues. V was cut by 7 bases and J by 10 bases, with 23 bases left in between. This sequence was found in an adult who was a healthcare worker with PCR-confirmed SARS-CoV-2 infection or an uninfected control (not recorded which). J is TRBJ2-1 and V is TRBV29-1; D not certain. Sequencing was done on a sample of whole blood. Here the CDR3 reads CSGLGSRASYEQFF. For the CDR3, the DNA is TGCAGCGGACTCGGGTCCCGGGCATCATACGAGCAGTTCTTC.